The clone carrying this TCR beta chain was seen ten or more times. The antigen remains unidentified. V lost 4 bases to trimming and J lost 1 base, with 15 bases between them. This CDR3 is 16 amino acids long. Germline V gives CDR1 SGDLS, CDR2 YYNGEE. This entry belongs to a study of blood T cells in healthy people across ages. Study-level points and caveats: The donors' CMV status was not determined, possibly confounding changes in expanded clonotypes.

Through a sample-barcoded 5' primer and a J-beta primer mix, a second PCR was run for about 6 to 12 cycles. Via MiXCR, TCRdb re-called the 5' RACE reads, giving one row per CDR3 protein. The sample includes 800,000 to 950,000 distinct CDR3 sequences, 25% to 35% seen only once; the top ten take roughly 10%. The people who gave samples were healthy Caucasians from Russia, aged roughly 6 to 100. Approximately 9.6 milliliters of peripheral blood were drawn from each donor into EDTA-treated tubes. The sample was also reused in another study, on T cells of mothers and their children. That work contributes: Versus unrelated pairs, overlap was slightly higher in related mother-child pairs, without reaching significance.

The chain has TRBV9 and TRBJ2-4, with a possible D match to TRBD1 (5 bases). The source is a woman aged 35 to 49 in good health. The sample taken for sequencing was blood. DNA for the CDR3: TGTGCCAGCAGCCCGAAGGGTGGGGCGGCCAAAAACATTCAGTACTTC. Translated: CASSPKGGAAKNIQYF.